This T cell receptor (beta chain) emerged from a study of blood T cell repertoires in COVID-19. Study-level background: COVID-19 samples from acute and convalescent phases originated in the United States, Italy and Spain. In each case, the material was cDNA or gDNA derived from T cells, B-cell-depleted T cells, or PBMCs.

The junction had 3 bases not matched to a gene; V was cut back by 5 bases and J by 2 bases. Looked up from germline, CDR1 is MNHEY and CDR2 is SVGAGI. This CDR3 contains 14 residues. Seattle's enrolled individuals joined amid active infection and were then monitored longitudinally. As processed by the authors: How many nucleated cells were present was estimated from reference gene primer amplification. Data came from immunoSEQ multiplex PCR; TCRdb stores just in-frame clones and leaves some out. The DNA was the basis for D and trimming; V, J and clone size are from that table. The sample has over 100,000 clones; around 88% are singletons.

The rearrangement links TRBV6-5 to TRBJ2-3, with TRBD1 identical over 8 bases. This sequence was found in a man in his 60s with COVID-19, enrolled during active disease. The sample was peripheral blood. This CDR3 is CASSRTGFTDTQYF. CDR3 DNA: TGTGCCAGCAGTAGGACAGGGTTCACAGATACGCAGTATTTT.